The entry below describes one T cell receptor (beta chain). The antigen is not known. TCRdb reprocessed the 5' RACE reads with MiXCR, giving one entry per CDR3 protein. Of 200,000 to 250,000 distinct CDR3 sequences listed, over 5.5% are singletons. The data stem from a study of identical twins. Whole-study results and caveats: Cross-sectional statistical analysis, not tracking of the same donors, underpinned the conclusions. Researchers reported excess low generation probability among twin-shared out-of-frame alpha sequences.

The same specimen was also included in a second study, on T cells expressing NK-cell markers. That paper notes: Dominant NKG2C+ clonotype frequencies of about 1.0-7.0% of CD8+ T cells were measured in over five donors. For a few donors, these clonotypes were likewise the leading ones in the CD3+CD56-NKG2C+ fraction.

The sequence was obtained from a woman between 18 and 29 years old in good health. Source material: CD8+ T cells sorted from blood.

The CDR3 reads CASSRGTVNTEAFF. The CDR3 DNA sequence: TGTGCCAGCAGCCGCGGGACAGTAAACACTGAAGCTTTCTTT. This chain links TRBV13 with TRBJ1-1; 7 nucleotides align to TRBD1. Germline lookup yields CDR1 PRHDT and CDR2 FYEKMQ (reference sequence). J gave up 2 bases and V 5 bases, and 5 bases lay outside the gene matches. This CDR3 comprises 14 residues.